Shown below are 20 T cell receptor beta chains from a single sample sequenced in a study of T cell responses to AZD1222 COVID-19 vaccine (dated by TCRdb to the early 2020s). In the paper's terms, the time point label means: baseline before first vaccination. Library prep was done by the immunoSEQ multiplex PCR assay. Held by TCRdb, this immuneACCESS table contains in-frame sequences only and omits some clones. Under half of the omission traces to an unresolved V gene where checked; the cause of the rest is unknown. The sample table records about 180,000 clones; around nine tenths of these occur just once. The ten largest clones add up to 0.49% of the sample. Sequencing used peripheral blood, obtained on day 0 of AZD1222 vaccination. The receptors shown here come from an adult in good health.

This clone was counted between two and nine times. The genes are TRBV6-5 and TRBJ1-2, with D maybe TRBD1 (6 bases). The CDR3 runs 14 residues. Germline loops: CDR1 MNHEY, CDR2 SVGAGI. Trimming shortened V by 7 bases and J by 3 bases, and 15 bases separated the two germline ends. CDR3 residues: CASTLGGSDYGYTF. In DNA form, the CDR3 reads TGTGCCAGCACATTAGGGGGGTCGGACTATGGCTACACCTTC.

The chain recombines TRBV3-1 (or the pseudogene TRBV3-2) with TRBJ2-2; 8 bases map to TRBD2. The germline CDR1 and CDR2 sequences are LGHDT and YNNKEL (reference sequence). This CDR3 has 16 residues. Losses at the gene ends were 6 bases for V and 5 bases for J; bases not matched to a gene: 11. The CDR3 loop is CASRIGLAVRTGELFF. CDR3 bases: TGTGCCAGCAGGATTGGACTAGCTGTGAGGACCGGGGAGCTGTTTTTT.

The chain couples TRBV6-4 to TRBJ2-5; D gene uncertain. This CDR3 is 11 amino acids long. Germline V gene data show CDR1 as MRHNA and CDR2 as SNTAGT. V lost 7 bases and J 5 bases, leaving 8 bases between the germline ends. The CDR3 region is CASNGTETQYF. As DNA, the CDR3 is TGTGCCAGCAATGGAACGGAGACCCAGTACTTC.

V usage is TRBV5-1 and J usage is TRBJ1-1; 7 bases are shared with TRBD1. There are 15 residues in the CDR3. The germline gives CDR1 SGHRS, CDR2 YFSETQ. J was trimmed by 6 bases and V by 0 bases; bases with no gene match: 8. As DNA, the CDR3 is TGCGCCAGCAGCTTGGAGCAGGGGAGGGGGCCTGAAGCTTTCTTT. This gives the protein CASSLEQGRGPEAFF.

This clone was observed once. The CDR3 coding sequence is TGTGCCAGCAGTATCTCACGTGGCGGGGAGCTGTTTTTT. It yields the protein CASSISRGGELFF. The J gene is TRBJ2-2, the V gene TRBV12-3 or TRBV12-4; D remains ambiguous. The V end was cut by 5 bases, the J end by 7 bases, with 11 bases between. The length of the CDR3 is 13 residues.

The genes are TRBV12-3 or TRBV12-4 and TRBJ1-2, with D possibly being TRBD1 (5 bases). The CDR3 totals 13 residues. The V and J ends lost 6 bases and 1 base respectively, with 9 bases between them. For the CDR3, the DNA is TGTGCCAGCAGCCGGGGCGGTAACTATGGCTACACCTTC. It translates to CASSRGGNYGYTF.

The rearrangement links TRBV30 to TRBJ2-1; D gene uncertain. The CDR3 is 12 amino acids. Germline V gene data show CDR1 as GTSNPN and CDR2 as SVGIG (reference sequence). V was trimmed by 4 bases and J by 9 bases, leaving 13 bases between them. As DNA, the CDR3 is TGTGCCTGGAAGGTAGCTGGTGGTGAGCAGTTCTTC. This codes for CAWKVAGGEQFF. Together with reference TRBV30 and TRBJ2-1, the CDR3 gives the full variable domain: SQTIHQWPATLVQPVGSPLSLECTVEGTSNPNLYWYRQAAGRGLQLLFYSVGIGQISSEVPQNLSASRPQDRQFILSSKKLLLSDSGFYLCAWKVAGGEQFFGPGTRLTVL.

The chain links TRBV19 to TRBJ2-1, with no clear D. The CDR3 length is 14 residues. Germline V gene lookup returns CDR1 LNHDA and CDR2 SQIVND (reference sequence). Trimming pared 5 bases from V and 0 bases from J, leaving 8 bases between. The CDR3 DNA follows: TGTGCCAGTAGTGCAGCTGGCTCCTACAATGAGCAGTTCTTC. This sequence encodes CASSAAGSYNEQFF. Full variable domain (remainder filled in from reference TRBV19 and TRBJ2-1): DGGITQSPKYLFRKEGQNVTLSCEQNLNHDAMYWYRQDPGQGLRLIYYSQIVNDFQKGDIAEGYSVSREKKESFPLTVTSAQKNPTAFYLCASSAAGSYNEQFFGPGTRLTVL.

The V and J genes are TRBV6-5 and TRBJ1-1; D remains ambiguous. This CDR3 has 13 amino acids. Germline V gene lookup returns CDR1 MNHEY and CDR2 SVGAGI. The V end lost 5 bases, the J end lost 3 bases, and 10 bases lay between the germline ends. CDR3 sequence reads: CASSPLLDTEAFF. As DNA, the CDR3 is TGTGCCAGCAGTCCCCTGCTGGACACTGAAGCTTTCTTT.

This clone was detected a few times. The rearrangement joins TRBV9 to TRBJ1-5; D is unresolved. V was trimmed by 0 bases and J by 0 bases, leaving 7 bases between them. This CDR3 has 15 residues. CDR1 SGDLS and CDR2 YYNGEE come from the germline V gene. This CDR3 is CASSVGGNSNQPQHF. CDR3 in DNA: TGTGCCAGCAGCGTAGGAGGGAATAGCAATCAGCCCCAGCATTTT.

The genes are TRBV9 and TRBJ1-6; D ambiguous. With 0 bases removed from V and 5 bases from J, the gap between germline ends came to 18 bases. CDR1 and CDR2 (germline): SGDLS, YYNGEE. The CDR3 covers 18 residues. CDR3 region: CASSVGGARFTHNSPLHF. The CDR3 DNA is TGTGCCAGCAGCGTAGGTGGTGCCCGTTTCACCCATAATTCACCCCTCCACTTT.

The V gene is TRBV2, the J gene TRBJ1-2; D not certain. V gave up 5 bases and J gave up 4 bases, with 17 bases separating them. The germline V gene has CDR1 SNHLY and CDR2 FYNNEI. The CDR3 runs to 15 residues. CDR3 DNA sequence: TGTGCCAGCAGTAACGACGTTTTGGGAGGCTATGGCTACACCTTC. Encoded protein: CASSNDVLGGYGYTF.

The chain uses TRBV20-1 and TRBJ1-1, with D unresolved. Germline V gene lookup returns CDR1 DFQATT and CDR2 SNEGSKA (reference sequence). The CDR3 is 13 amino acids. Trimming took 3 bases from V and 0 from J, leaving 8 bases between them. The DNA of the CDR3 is TGCAGTGCTAGTAGCACGATGAACACTGAAGCTTTCTTT. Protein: CSASSTMNTEAFF.

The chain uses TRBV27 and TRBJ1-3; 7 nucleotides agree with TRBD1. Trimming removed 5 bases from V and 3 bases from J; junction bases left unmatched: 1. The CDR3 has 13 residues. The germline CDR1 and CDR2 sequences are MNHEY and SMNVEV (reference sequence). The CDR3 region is CASSRQGGNTIYF. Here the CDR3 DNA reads TGTGCCAGCAGTCGACAGGGTGGAAACACCATATATTTT.

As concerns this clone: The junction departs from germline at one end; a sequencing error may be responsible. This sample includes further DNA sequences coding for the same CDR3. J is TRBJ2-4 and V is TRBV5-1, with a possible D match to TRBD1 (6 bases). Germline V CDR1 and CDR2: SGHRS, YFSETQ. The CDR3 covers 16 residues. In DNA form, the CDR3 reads TGCGCCAGTAGCTTGGAGGCAGGGGTGGCCAAAAACATTCAGTACTTC. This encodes CASSLEAGVAKNIQYF.

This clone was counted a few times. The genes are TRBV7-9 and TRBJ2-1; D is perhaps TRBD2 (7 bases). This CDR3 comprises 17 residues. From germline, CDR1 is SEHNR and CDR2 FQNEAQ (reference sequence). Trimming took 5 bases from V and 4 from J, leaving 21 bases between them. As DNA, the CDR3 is TGTGCCAGCAGCCCCATGCTGGGGGCGGGGGTTTACAATGAGCAGTTCTTC. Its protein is CASSPMLGAGVYNEQFF.

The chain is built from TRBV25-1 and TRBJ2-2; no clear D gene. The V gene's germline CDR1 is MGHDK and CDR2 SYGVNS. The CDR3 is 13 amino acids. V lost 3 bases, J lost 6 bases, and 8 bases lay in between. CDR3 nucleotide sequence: TGTGCCAGCAGTGACGTCCGGTCCGGGGAGCTGTTTTTT. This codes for CASSDVRSGELFF.

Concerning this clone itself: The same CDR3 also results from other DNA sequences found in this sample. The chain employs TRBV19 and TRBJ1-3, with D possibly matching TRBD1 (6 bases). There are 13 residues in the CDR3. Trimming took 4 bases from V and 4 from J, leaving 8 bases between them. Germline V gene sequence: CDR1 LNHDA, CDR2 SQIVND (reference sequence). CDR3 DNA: TGTGCCAGTAGTACAGGGGTCGGAAACACCATATATTTT. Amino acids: CASSTGVGNTIYF.

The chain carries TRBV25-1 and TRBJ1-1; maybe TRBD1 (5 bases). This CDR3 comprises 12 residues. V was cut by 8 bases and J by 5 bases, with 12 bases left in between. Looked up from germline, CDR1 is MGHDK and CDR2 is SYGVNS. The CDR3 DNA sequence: TGTGCCAGCGTTATCGGGGGAACTGAAGCTTTCTTT. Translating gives CASVIGGTEAFF.

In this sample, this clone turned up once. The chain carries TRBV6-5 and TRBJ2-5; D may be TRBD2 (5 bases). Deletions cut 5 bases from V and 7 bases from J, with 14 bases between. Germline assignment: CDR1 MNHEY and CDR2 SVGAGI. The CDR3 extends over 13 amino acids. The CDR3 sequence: CASSPRLRGTQYF. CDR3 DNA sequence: TGTGCCAGCAGTCCTCGCCTACGGGGGACCCAGTACTTC.